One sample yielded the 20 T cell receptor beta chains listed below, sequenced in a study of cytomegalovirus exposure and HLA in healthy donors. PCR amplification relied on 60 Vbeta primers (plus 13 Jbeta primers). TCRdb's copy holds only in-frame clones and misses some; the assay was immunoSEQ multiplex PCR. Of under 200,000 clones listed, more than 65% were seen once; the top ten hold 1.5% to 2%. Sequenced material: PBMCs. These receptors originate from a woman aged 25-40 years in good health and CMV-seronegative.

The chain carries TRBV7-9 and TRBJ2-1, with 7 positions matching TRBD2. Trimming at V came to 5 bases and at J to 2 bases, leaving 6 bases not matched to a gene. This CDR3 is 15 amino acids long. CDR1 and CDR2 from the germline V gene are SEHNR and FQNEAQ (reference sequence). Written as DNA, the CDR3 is TGTGCCAGCAGCCTGCATCGGGGGGCCTACAATGAGCAGTTCTTC. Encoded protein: CASSLHRGAYNEQFF.

The CDR3 sequence: CASSYSRQANQPQHF. CDR3 sequence (DNA): TGTGCCAGCAGTTACTCGCGACAGGCTAATCAGCCCCAGCATTTT. The rearrangement uses TRBV6-6 and TRBJ1-5, with a weak D call TRBD1 (6 bases). V dropped 0 bases and J dropped 4 bases, with 10 bases sitting between them. Germline V lookup: CDR1 MNHNY, CDR2 SVGAGI (reference sequence). This CDR3 has 15 residues.

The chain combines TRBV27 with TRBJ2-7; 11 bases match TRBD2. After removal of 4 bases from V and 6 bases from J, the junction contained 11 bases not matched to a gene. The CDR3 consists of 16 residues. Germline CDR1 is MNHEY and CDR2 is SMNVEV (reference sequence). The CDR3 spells CASSSPTGLAVPEQYF. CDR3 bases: TGTGCCAGCAGTTCTCCAACGGGACTAGCGGTTCCCGAGCAGTACTTC.

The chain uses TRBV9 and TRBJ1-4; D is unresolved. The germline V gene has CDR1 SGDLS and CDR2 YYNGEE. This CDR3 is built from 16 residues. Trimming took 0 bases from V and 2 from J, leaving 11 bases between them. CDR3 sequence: CASSVGGVRTNEKLFF. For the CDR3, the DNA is TGTGCCAGCAGCGTAGGCGGGGTGCGGACTAATGAAAAACTGTTTTTT.

The chain's CDR3 is CSVETGTEDTDTQYF. The CDR3 DNA reads TGCAGCGTTGAGACCGGGACAGAAGACACAGATACGCAGTATTTT. The V gene is TRBV29-1, the J gene TRBJ2-3; the match to TRBD1 covers 7 bases. Per the germline V gene, CDR1 is SQVTM and CDR2 is ANQGSEA. The junction had 8 bases not matched to a gene; V was cut back by 3 bases and J by 2 bases. This CDR3 comprises 15 residues.

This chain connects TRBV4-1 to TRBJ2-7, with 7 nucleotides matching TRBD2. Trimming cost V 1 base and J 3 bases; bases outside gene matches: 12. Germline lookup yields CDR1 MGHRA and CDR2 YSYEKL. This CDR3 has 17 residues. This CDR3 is CASSQGDDPSGYYEQYF. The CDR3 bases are TGCGCCAGCAGCCAAGGAGATGATCCTAGCGGATACTACGAGCAGTACTTC.

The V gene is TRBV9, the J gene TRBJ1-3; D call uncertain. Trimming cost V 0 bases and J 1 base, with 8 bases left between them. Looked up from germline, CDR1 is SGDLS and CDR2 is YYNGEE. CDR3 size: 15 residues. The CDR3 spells CASSVVRSSGNTIYF. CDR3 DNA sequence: TGTGCCAGCAGCGTAGTGAGGAGTTCTGGAAACACCATATATTTT. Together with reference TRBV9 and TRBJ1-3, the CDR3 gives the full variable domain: DSGVTQTPKHLITATGQRVTLRCSPRSGDLSVYWYQQSLDQGLQFLIQYYNGEERAKGNILERFSAQQFPDLHSELNLSSLELGDSALYFCASSVVRSSGNTIYFGEGSWLTVV.

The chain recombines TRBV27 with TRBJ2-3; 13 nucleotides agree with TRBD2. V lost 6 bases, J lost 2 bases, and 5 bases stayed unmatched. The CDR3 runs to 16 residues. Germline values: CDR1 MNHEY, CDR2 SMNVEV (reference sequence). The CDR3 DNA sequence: TGTGCCAGCAGGTCGGGACTAGCGGGGCCCACAGATACGCAGTATTTT. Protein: CASRSGLAGPTDTQYF.

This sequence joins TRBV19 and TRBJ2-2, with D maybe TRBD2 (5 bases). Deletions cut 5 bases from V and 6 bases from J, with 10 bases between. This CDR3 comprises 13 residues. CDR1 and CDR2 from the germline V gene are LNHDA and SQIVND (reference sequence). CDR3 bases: TGTGCCAGTAGTCTCACCGGGGCCGGGGAGCTGTTTTTT. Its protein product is CASSLTGAGELFF.

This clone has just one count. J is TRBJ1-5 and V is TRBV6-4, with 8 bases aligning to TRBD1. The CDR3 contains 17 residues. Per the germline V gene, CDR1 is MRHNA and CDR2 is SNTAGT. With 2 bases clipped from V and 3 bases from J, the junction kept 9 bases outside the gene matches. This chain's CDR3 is CASSDLKTGANNQPQHF. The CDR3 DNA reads TGTGCCAGCAGTGACCTAAAGACAGGGGCCAACAATCAGCCCCAGCATTTT.

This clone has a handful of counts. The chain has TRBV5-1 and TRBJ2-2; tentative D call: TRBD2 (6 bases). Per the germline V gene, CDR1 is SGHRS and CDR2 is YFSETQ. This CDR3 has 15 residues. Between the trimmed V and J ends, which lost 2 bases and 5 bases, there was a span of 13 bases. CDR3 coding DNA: TGCGCCAGCAGCTTAGGAGCGGGTTCAACCGGGGAGCTGTTTTTT. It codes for CASSLGAGSTGELFF.

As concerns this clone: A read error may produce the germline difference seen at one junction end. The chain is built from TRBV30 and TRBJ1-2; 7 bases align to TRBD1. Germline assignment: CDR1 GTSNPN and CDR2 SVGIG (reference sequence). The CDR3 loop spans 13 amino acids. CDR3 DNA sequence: TGTGCCTGGAATCGGGGTACAGGGGCCGTTAGGGCCTTC. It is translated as CAWNRGTGAVRAF.

CDR3 region: CASSFFQARSWTQYF. As DNA, the CDR3 is TGTGCCAGCAGCTTTTTTCAGGCCCGGTCTTGGACCCAGTACTTC. J is TRBJ2-5 and V is TRBV11-2; no definite D call. Trimming pared 3 bases from V and 7 bases from J, leaving 18 bases between. The CDR3 loop spans 15 amino acids. The germline gives CDR1 SGHAT, CDR2 FQNNGV.

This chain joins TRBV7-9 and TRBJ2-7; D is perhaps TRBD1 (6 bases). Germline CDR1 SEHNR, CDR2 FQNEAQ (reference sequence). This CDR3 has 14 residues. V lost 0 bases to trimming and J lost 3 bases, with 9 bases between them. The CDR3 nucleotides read TGTGCCAGCAGCTTAGCGGGGGCGATCTACGAGCAGTACTTC. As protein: CASSLAGAIYEQYF. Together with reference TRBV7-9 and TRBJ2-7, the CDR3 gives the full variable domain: DTGVSQNPRHKITKRGQNVTFRCDPISEHNRLYWYRQTLGQGPEFLTYFQNEAQLEKSRLLSDRFSAERPKGSFSTLEIQRTEQGDSAMYLCASSLAGAIYEQYFGPGTRLTVT.

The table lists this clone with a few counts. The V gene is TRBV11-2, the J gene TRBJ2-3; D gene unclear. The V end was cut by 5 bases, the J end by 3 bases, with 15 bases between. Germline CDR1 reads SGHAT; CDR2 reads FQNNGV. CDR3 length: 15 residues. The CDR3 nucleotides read TGTGCCAGCAGCCTAAGTAGCCCGAGGACAGATACGCAGTATTTT. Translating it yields CASSLSSPRTDTQYF.

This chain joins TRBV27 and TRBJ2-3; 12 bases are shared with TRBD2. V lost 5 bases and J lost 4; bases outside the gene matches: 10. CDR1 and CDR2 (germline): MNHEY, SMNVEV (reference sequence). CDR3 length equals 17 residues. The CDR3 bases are TGTGCCAGCAGTCCTCTAGCGGGGGGGCCTGGGGCAGATACGCAGTATTTT. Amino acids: CASSPLAGGPGADTQYF.

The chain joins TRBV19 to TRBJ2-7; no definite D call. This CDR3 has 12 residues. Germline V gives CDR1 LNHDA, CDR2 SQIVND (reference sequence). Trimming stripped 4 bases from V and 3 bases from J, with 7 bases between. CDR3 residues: CASSNHGYEQYF. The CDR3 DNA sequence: TGTGCCAGTAGTAATCACGGCTACGAGCAGTACTTC. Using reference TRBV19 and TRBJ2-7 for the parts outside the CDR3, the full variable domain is DGGITQSPKYLFRKEGQNVTLSCEQNLNHDAMYWYRQDPGQGLRLIYYSQIVNDFQKGDIAEGYSVSREKKESFPLTVTSAQKNPTAFYLCASSNHGYEQYFGPGTRLTVT.

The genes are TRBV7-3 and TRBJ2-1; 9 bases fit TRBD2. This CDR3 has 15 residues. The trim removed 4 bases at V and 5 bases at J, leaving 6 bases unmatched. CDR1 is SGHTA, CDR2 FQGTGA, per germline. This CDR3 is CASSSQAGGDNEQFF. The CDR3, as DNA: TGTGCCAGCAGCTCCCAAGCGGGAGGAGACAATGAGCAGTTCTTC.

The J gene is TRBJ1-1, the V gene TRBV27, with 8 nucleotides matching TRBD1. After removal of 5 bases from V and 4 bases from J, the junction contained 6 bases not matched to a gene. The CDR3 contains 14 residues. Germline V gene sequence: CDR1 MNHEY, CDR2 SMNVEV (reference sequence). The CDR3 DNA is TGTGCCAGCAGTCCGGGGACAGGACTCACTGAAGCTTTCTTT. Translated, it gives CASSPGTGLTEAFF.

The CDR3 DNA is TGCGCCAGCAGCCGAGACCTTTGGGACAGGAGCTCCTACGAGCAGTACTTC. Residues: CASSRDLWDRSSYEQYF. This rearrangement joins TRBV4-1 to TRBJ2-7; TRBD1 agrees at 8 bases. The length of the CDR3 is 17 residues. V dropped 4 bases and J dropped 0; count of bases not matched to a gene: 11. Germline V gives CDR1 MGHRA, CDR2 YSYEKL.